This is a list of T cell receptor beta chains from one sample in a study of T cells after yellow fever vaccination. TCRdb reanalysed the 5' RACE reads using MiXCR and keeps one entry per CDR3 protein. The sample yields 250,000 to 350,000 distinct CDR3 sequences, roughly 8.7% seen once. The specimen comprised CD4+ T cells sorted from PBMCs, sampled 5 days after the yellow fever booster vaccination. The receptors shown here come from a man aged 18 to 35 who received the YFV17D yellow fever vaccine. CDR3s include the opening cysteine and the closing phenylalanine or tryptophan. Only part of the rows carry a size: once, few, many, or a class if the clone is expanded.

abundance,v_gene,j_gene,CDR3aa
many,TRBV28,TRBJ2-2,CASSLGTGNTGELFF
many,TRBV4-2,TRBJ2-4,CASSQDLNRAITGDIQYF
many,TRBV7-2,TRBJ1-2,CASSLAGASIRYTF
-,TRBV19,TRBJ2-3,CASSDRPGTRGDTQYF
-,TRBV20-1,TRBJ1-6,CSASRDLNNSPLHF
few,TRBV29-1,TRBJ1-2,CSVQQGDYGYTF
-,TRBV6-5,TRBJ1-3,CASSYRAADTIYF
few,TRBV12-3/TRBV12-4,TRBJ2-7,CASSLGRIEQYF
many,TRBV7-2,TRBJ2-3,CASRGFADTQYF
-,TRBV12-3/TRBV12-4,TRBJ2-7,CASSLAGQPGQYF
few,TRBV7-2,TRBJ1-4,CASSTGTGFEKLFF
-,TRBV7-2,TRBJ2-5,CASSLARLAGGHRETQYF
many,TRBV5-1,TRBJ2-2,CASSLNAGYGELFF
-,TRBV2,TRBJ1-3,CASSAAGGKNTIYF
few,TRBV7-8,TRBJ1-1,CASTPGRRGPIAEALF
-,TRBV2,TRBJ1-4,CASSPIGRTEKLFF
few,TRBV6-4,TRBJ2-1,CASSRHRLRMYNEQFF
few,TRBV24-1,TRBJ1-1,CATSDGVNAFF
-,TRBV5-1,TRBJ2-3,CASSPGRAISTDTQYF
-,TRBV5-5,TRBJ2-7,CASSLTGTTYEQYF
-,TRBV5-1,TRBJ2-1,CASRPGGAGGSYNEQFF
many,TRBV7-2,TRBJ1-6,CASSPRAGDLSPLHF
-,TRBV9,TRBJ1-5,CASSGGGYDQPQHF
-,TRBV7-2,TRBJ2-5,CASSSPGQGHQYF
-,TRBV11-3,TRBJ2-1,CASSQTGYEQFF
-,TRBV5-1,TRBJ2-3,CASYGLPNFGDTQYF
many,TRBV6-5,TRBJ1-1,CASSIPDRRAFF
few,TRBV28,TRBJ2-5,CASTLWVAGGQETQYF
few,TRBV6-2/TRBV6-3,TRBJ2-1,CASSHLPRAGGHNEQFF
many,TRBV20-1,TRBJ2-1,CSARAGTGSDEQFF
many,TRBV7-7,TRBJ2-2,CASSLRTGTGELFF
-,TRBV3-1,TRBJ1-2,CASSQQGARGGGYTF
few,TRBV4-1,TRBJ1-1,CASSQNGGRNTEAFF
many,TRBV6-4,TRBJ2-4,CASTTTSGGWEDIQYF
many,TRBV3-1,TRBJ1-4,CASSDTGTTTEKLFF
few,TRBV20-1,TRBJ1-2,CSTLGFGGSGYTF
few,TRBV6-1,TRBJ2-3,CASSEEVHAGSTDTQYF
-,TRBV20-1,TRBJ2-1,CSARISGGRYNEQFF
many,TRBV29-1,TRBJ2-1,CSAGSPTDLYNEQFF
few,TRBV5-1,TRBJ2-2,CASSLAGGHYTGELFF
many,TRBV9,TRBJ1-2,CASSAPGQVNYGYTF